The clone carrying this T cell receptor (beta chain) showed up just a few times. Antigen unknown. This entry belongs to a study of response to subunit inactivated influenza vaccine. General study findings and limits: That few new T cells are recruited by each seasonal influenza vaccination was the authors' suggestion.

This CDR3 region has 15 residues. Trimming shortened V by 5 bases and J by 5 bases, and 15 bases separated the two germline ends. TCRdb re-analysed the RT-PCR reads in MiXCR, keeping a single row per CDR3 protein. The sample shows roughly 780,000 distinct CDR3 sequences, about 18% of them seen only once. This chain links TRBV12-3 or TRBV12-4 with TRBJ1-4; D might be TRBD1 (5 bases). Here the sequenced sample was PBMCs from blood, taken approximately 5 days after vaccination. The source is a man in his forties or fifties who received an inactivated influenza vaccine. The CDR3 DNA follows: TGTGCCAGCAGTCCCGCGGGACGGATCAATGAAAAACTGTTTTTT. Protein sequence: CASSPAGRINEKLFF.